A single sample gave rise to the 9 T cell receptor beta chains below, sequenced in a study of follicular helper T cells after annual influenza vaccination. Profiling relied on immunoSEQ multiplex PCR, and the TCRdb table lists in-frame clones only, not all of them. The sample holds about 320 clones, 80% to 90% seen once. Sample time point: 2014-2015 season, pre-vaccination. Source: CXCR5+ CD38+ circulating T follicular helper cells from blood, taken on the day of influenza vaccination. As to subset: circulating Tfh, non-naive CD4+CXCR5+PD-1+ (ICOS+CD38+ or ICOS-CD38-). The receptors shown here come from an adult who received the influenza vaccine.

The chain couples TRBV7-5 to TRBJ2-7; the D segment call TRBD2 is taken from the table without a DNA check. TRBV7-5 is labeled a pseudogene. The CDR3 runs 14 residues. Here the CDR3 reads CASSLAGILGPGDF. The CDR3 region has the DNA TGTGCCAGCAGCCTGGCGGGGATCTTAGGGCCGGGTGACTTC.

The V and J genes are TRBV18 and TRBJ2-4, with 10 bases identical to TRBD1. CDR1 is KGHSH, CDR2 LQKENI, per germline. Trimming removed 1 base from V and 1 base from J; junction bases left unmatched: 7. The CDR3 sequence is 18 residues long. The CDR3 spells CASSPREPGQGAKNIQYF. Written as DNA, the CDR3 is TGTGCCAGCTCACCACGGGAACCGGGACAGGGGGCCAAAAACATTCAGTACTTC.

The gene calls are TRBV6-6 and TRBJ1-2; no reliable D call. The V end was cut by 4 bases, the J end by 5 bases, with 17 bases between. This CDR3 region has 15 residues. Germline-derived CDR1 and CDR2 are MNHNY and SVGAGI (reference sequence). The CDR3 bases are TGTGCCAGCAGTTTCTCCATCTGGGAGCGATATGGCTACACCTTC. This gives the protein CASSFSIWERYGYTF.

The chain uses TRBV5-1 and TRBJ2-5; a possible D gene is TRBD1 (6 bases). In germline, CDR1 is SGHRS, CDR2 YFSETQ. The CDR3 extends over 15 amino acids. V was shortened by 4 bases and J by 3 bases, with 16 bases between the two germline ends. The CDR3 spells CASSIPGHMKETQYF. The CDR3 nucleotides read TGCGCCAGCAGCATTCCGGGACACATGAAAGAGACCCAGTACTTC.

The rearrangement uses TRBV11-3 and TRBJ2-7; D remains unclear. The germline V gene has CDR1 SGHNT and CDR2 YENEEA. V dropped 5 bases and J dropped 4 bases, with 15 bases sitting between them. CDR3 length: 14 amino acids. This chain's CDR3 is CASSLRASPYEQYF. The CDR3 DNA sequence: TGTGCCAGCAGCCTCCGGGCCTCACCTTACGAGCAGTACTTC.

J is TRBJ2-1 and V is TRBV9; 8 bases line up with TRBD2. This CDR3 spans 17 amino acids. Germline V gives CDR1 SGDLS, CDR2 YYNGEE. V shed 4 bases and J 6 bases; nucleotides not matched to a gene: 15. The CDR3, as DNA: TGTGCCAGCAGCCCCCTCCCCGGGGGGGCCGTACGCAATGAGCAGTTCTTC. It yields the protein CASSPLPGGAVRNEQFF.

The genes are TRBV10-3 and TRBJ2-3; 8 nucleotides line up with TRBD1. The junction had 12 bases not matched to a gene; V was cut back by 4 bases and J by 3 bases. Germline CDR1 and CDR2: ENHRY and SYGVKD. This CDR3 comprises 17 residues. CDR3 coding DNA: TGTGCCATCAGTGGGCCTCAGGGGGCGTCCATTACAGATACGCAGTATTTT. Its translation is CAISGPQGASITDTQYF.

V and J are TRBV5-4 and TRBJ2-2; 8 bases match TRBD2. CDR1 and CDR2 from the germline V gene are SGHNT and YYREEE (reference sequence). After removal of 4 bases from V and 3 bases from J, the junction contained 8 bases not matched to a gene. This CDR3 has 16 amino acids. The CDR3 nucleotides read TGTGCCAGCAGCCCTTCGGGGGGGCCCTACACCGGGGAGCTGTTTTTT. Protein product: CASSPSGGPYTGELFF. The full variable domain, its missing parts supplied by reference TRBV5-4 and TRBJ2-2, is ETGVTQSPTHLIKTRGQQVTLRCSSQSGHNTVSWYQQALGQGPQFIFQYYREEENGRGNFPPRFSGLQFPNYSSELNVNALELDDSALYLCASSPSGGPYTGELFFGEGSRLTVL.

V usage is TRBV18 and J usage is TRBJ1-6; unclear D gene. This CDR3 contains 15 residues. Germline assignment: CDR1 KGHSH and CDR2 LQKENI. Between the trimmed V and J ends, which lost 1 base and 3 bases, there was a span of 7 bases. The CDR3 region is CASSPRAIYNSPLHF. CDR3 sequence (DNA): TGTGCCAGCTCACCACGGGCAATCTATAATTCACCCCTCCACTTT.